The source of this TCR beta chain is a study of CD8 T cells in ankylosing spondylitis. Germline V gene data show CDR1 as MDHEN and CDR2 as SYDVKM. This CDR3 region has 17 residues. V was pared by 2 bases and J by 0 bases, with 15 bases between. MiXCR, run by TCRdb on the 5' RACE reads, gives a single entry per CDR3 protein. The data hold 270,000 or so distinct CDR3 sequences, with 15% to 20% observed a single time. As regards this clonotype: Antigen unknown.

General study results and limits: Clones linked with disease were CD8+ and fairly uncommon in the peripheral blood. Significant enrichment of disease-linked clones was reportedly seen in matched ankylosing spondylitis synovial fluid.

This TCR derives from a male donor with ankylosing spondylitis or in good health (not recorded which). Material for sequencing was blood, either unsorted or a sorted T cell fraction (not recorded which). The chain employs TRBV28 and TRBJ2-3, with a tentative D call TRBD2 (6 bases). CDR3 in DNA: TGTGCCAGCAGTTTACCCGGGACTTTTTCTAGCACAGATACGCAGTATTTT. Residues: CASSLPGTFSSTDTQYF. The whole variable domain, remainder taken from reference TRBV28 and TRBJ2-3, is DVKVTQSSRYLVKRTGEKVFLECVQDMDHENMFWYRQDPGLGLRLIYFSYDVKMKEKGDIPEGYSVSREKKERFSLILESASTNQTSMYLCASSLPGTFSSTDTQYFGPGTRLTVL.